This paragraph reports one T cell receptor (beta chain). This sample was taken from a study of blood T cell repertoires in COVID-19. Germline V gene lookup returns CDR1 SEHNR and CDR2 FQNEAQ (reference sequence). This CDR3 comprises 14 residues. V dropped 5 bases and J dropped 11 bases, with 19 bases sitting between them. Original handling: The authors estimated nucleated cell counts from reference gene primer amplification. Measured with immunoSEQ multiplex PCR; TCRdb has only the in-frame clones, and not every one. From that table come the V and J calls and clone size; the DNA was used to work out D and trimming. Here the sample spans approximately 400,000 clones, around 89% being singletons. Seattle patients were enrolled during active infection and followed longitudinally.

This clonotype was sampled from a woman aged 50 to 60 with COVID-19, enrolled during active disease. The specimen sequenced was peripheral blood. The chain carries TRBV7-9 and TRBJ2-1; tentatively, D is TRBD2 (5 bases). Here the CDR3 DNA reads TGTGCCAGCAGCCCATCCCAAAGCGGTAATAAGCAGTTCTTC. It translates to CASSPSQSGNKQFF.